This T cell receptor beta chain was sequenced for a study of T cell repertoires in aging, cancer and after chemotherapy. A few counts support this clonotype. Its antigen is undetermined. A mixed TRB-A/B primer pool amplified rearranged TRB by multiplex touch-down PCR. In TCRdb, the multiplex PCR reads were re-called with MiXCR into one record per CDR3 protein. The table records fewer than 11,000 distinct CDR3 sequences, under 40% of them present only once. Peripheral blood genomic DNA, not sorted cells or RNA, was the template. Study observations and caveats: Healthy donors lost TCR diversity with age mainly through richness, cancer patients through richness and evenness.

The length of the CDR3 is 12 residues. V lost 5 bases, J lost 5 bases, and 9 bases lay in between. Looked up from germline, CDR1 is LNHDA and CDR2 is SQIVND (reference sequence). The specimen was blood. V usage is TRBV19 and J usage is TRBJ2-5; tentatively, D is TRBD1 or TRBD2 (5 bases each). The clonotype originates from a human donor in good health. The CDR3 region has the DNA TGTGCCAGTAGTGGGGACGTGGAGACCCAGTACTTC. Translating gives CASSGDVETQYF.